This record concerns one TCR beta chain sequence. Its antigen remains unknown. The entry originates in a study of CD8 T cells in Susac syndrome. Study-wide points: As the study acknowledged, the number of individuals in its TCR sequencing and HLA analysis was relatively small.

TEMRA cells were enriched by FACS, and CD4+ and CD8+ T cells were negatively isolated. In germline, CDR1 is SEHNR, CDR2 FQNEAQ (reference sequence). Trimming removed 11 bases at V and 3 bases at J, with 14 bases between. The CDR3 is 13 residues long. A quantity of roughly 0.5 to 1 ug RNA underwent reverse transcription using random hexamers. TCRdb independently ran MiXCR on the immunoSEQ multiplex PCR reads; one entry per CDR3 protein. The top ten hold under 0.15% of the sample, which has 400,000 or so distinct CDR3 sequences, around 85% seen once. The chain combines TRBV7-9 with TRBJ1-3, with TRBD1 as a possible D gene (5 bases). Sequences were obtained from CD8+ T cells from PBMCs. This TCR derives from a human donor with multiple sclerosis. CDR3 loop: CAWHDQGGNTIYF. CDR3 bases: TGTGCCTGGCACGACCAGGGTGGAAACACCATATATTTT. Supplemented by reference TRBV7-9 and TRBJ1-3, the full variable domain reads DTGVSQNPRHKITKRGQNVTFRCDPISEHNRLYWYRQTLGQGPEFLTYFQNEAQLEKSRLLSDRFSAERPKGSFSTLEIQRTEQGDSAMYLCAWHDQGGNTIYFGEGSWLTVV.